The 21 T cell receptor beta chains below were found in one sample sequenced in a study of blood T cells in healthy people across ages. Combining a sample-barcoded 5' primer with a J-beta primer mix, a second PCR ran for about 7 to 11 cycles. From the 5' RACE reads, TCRdb called clonotypes with MiXCR, one entry per CDR3 protein. In the table there are around 800,000 distinct CDR3 sequences, more than 25% of which are singletons. A further study also used this sample, focusing on T cells of mothers and their children.

Sequences were obtained from blood. These receptors were taken from a boy under 18 in good health.

The gene calls are TRBV7-8 and TRBJ1-2; no firm D call. Trimming left V 1 base short and J 2 bases short, with 8 bases between. CDR1 and CDR2 from the germline V gene are SGHVS and FQNEAQ. This CDR3 has 14 residues. CDR3 amino acids: CASSLEVGNYGYTF. In DNA form, the CDR3 reads TGTGCCAGCAGCTTAGAGGTCGGGAACTATGGCTACACCTTC.

This clonotype has more than one count but fewer than ten. No conserved phenylalanine or tryptophan is present at the end of the CDR3, so a read error is the likely explanation. The V and J genes are TRBV7-2 and TRBJ2-5; a weak D match, TRBD1 (6 bases). The CDR3 covers 14 residues. Trimming left V 4 bases short and J 1 base short, with 10 bases between. Germline V CDR1 and CDR2: SGHTA, FQGNSA. CDR3: CASSSWTVQETQYL. CDR3 coding DNA: TGTGCCAGCAGCTCCTGGACAGTCCAAGAGACCCAGTACCTC.

This clonotype was detected a few times. The J gene is TRBJ1-2, the V gene TRBV11-2, with a possible D match to TRBD1 (5 bases). This CDR3 is built from 12 residues. With 5 bases removed from V and 7 bases from J, the gap between germline ends came to 11 bases. The germline V gene has CDR1 SGHAT and CDR2 FQNNGV. The chain's CDR3 is CASSKRQSGYTF. CDR3 sequence (DNA): TGTGCCAGCAGCAAGAGACAGTCTGGCTACACCTTC.

This clonotype has only a few counts. V is TRBV4-1 and J is TRBJ2-7; the D gene could be TRBD1 or TRBD2 (5 bases each). The CDR3 has 16 residues. With 0 bases removed from V and 0 bases from J, the gap between germline ends came to 12 bases. The germline CDR1 and CDR2 sequences are MGHRA and YSYEKL. CDR3 amino acids: CASSQDHGATSYEQYF. The CDR3 DNA follows: TGCGCCAGCAGCCAAGATCACGGGGCTACCTCCTACGAGCAGTACTTC.

The chain recombines TRBV12-3 or TRBV12-4 with TRBJ1-2, with D possibly being TRBD1 (5 bases). Trimming removed 3 bases at V and 7 bases at J, with 15 bases between. The CDR3 consists of 14 residues. CDR3 in amino acids: CASSFVGLGSGYTF. In DNA form, the CDR3 reads TGTGCCAGCAGTTTTGTGGGACTTGGCTCTGGCTACACCTTC.

The V gene is TRBV12-3 or TRBV12-4, the J gene TRBJ2-6; unclear D gene. The germline V and J ends were trimmed by 3 bases and 0 bases, with 6 bases remaining between them. CDR3 length: 15 amino acids. CDR3: CASSFSVSGANVLTF. The CDR3 coding sequence is TGTGCCAGCAGTTTTTCAGTCTCTGGGGCCAACGTCCTGACTTTC.

This clonotype has a single count. The J gene is TRBJ2-5, the V gene TRBV30, with 13 bases aligning to TRBD2. Germline values: CDR1 GTSNPN, CDR2 SVGIG (reference sequence). CDR3 length: 16 amino acids. The ends lost 2 bases at V and 3 bases at J; junction bases unmatched: 6. In DNA, the CDR3 is TGTGCCTGGAGTCTTGGGACTAGCGGGGCCAAAGAGACCCAGTACTTC. This gives the protein CAWSLGTSGAKETQYF.

V is TRBV7-8 and J is TRBJ2-3, with 8 bases matching TRBD1. Looked up from germline, CDR1 is SGHVS and CDR2 is FQNEAQ. This CDR3 is built from 17 residues. The trim removed 5 bases at V and 4 bases at J, leaving 14 bases unmatched. In nucleotides, the CDR3 is TGTGCCAGCAGCAGATCCGGGACAGGCTTTCGGTCAGATACGCAGTATTTT. This codes for CASSRSGTGFRSDTQYF.

This clonotype turned up a few times. The chain recombines TRBV6-6 with TRBJ1-5; no clear D. Germline V CDR1 and CDR2: MNHNY, SVGAGI (reference sequence). The CDR3 is made up of 14 amino acids. Trimming shortened V by 8 bases and J by 8 bases, and 19 bases separated the two germline ends. The CDR3 is CASEAGEVVKPQHF. CDR3 in DNA: TGTGCCAGCGAGGCCGGGGAAGTGGTAAAGCCCCAGCATTTT.

This clonotype has only a few counts. The chain links TRBV6-6 to TRBJ1-5, with 7 positions matching TRBD1. V was clipped by 5 bases and J by 1 base; unmatched bases: 8. Germline CDR1 and CDR2: MNHNY and SVGAGI (reference sequence). This CDR3 has 16 residues. CDR3 DNA sequence: TGTGCCAGCAGTCCCGGGACAGCCCGGAGCAATCAGCCCCAGCATTTT. Its translation is CASSPGTARSNQPQHF.

This clonotype was seen only a few times. V usage is TRBV7-4 and J usage is TRBJ2-3; possible D gene TRBD1, 6 bases. From germline, CDR1 is SGHVT and CDR2 SQSDAQ. There are 16 residues in the CDR3. Between the trimmed V and J ends, which lost 1 base and 9 bases, there was a span of 20 bases. DNA for the CDR3: TGTGCCAGCAGCTTAGTGGGGGCCACCTCCAAAGAGACGCAGTATTTT. Protein product: CASSLVGATSKETQYF.

This chain connects TRBV20-1 to TRBJ2-3; no clear D gene. The CDR3 totals 14 residues. The V and J ends lost 3 bases and 3 bases respectively, with 13 bases between them. The germline V gene encodes CDR1 DFQATT and CDR2 SNEGSKA (reference sequence). The CDR3 here is CSARWSRRTDTQYF. Written as DNA, the CDR3 is TGCAGTGCTAGGTGGTCACGGAGAACAGATACGCAGTATTTT.

The CDR3 bases are TGTGCCAGCAGCCCAGGGACAGGCCCCTATCAGCCCCAGCATTTT. Translated: CASSPGTGPYQPQHF. The chain joins TRBV7-2 to TRBJ1-5, with 8 bases matching TRBD1. CDR1 and CDR2 (germline): SGHTA, FQGNSA. V was pared by 5 bases and J by 5 bases, with 8 bases of the junction left unmatched. The CDR3 covers 15 residues.

This clonotype was seen a handful of times. The rearrangement joins TRBV28 to TRBJ1-1; 7 bases fit TRBD1. Germline V gene lookup returns CDR1 MDHEN and CDR2 SYDVKM. V was pared by 2 bases and J by 7 bases, with 10 bases of the junction left unmatched. The CDR3 extends over 15 amino acids. The CDR3: CASSLREGARGEAFF. Here the CDR3 DNA reads TGTGCCAGCAGTTTAAGGGAGGGGGCAAGAGGTGAAGCTTTCTTT.

This clonotype was counted between two and nine times. The chain combines TRBV6-5 with TRBJ1-2; 7 bases line up with TRBD1. The CDR3 is 15 residues long. The V and J ends lost 5 bases and 5 bases, in that order; junction bases with no gene match: 11. Germline lookup yields CDR1 MNHEY and CDR2 SVGAGI. DNA of the CDR3: TGTGCCAGCAGTCCCAGGGGGGGGAACACGTATGGCTACACCTTC. Its translation is CASSPRGGNTYGYTF.

This clonotype was seen many times. The CDR3 DNA is TGCGCCAGCAGCTTGCCCAGGAGAGAGACCCAGTACTTC. Amino acid sequence: CASSLPRRETQYF. The genes are TRBV5-1 and TRBJ2-5; D ambiguous. Germline CDR1 and CDR2: SGHRS and YFSETQ. Deletions cut 1 base from V and 4 bases from J, with 8 bases between. The length of the CDR3 is 13 residues.

The gene calls are TRBV10-3 and TRBJ1-4; D might be TRBD1 (5 bases). This CDR3 spans 13 amino acids. The germline gives CDR1 ENHRY, CDR2 SYGVKD. Trimming pared 7 bases from V and 7 bases from J, leaving 13 bases between. CDR3 in DNA: TGTGCCATCAAGGGGACGTCTGGTGAAAAACTGTTTTTT. It codes for CAIKGTSGEKLFF.

This clonotype was counted ten times or more. The rearrangement links TRBV18 to TRBJ2-5; the D is unclear. The closer fit of TRBJ2-7 to the DNA end suggests the J call may be wrong. Germline V gene data show CDR1 as KGHSH and CDR2 as LQKENI. The CDR3 is made up of 14 amino acids. The CDR3 nucleotides read TGTGCCAGCTCACCAGGGCAGACCTCCTACGAGCAGTACTTC. This translates into CASSPGQTSYEQYF.

The genes are TRBV11-2 and TRBJ2-5; perhaps D is TRBD1 or TRBD2 (5 bases each). This CDR3 contains 15 residues. CDR1 and CDR2 (germline): SGHAT, FQNNGV. The V gene lost 2 bases and the J gene lost 4 bases, with 14 bases spanning the gap. This CDR3 reads CASSLIGVEGETQYF. CDR3 sequence (DNA): TGTGCCAGCAGCTTAATAGGGGTAGAGGGAGAGACCCAGTACTTC.

This chain links TRBV7-2 with TRBJ2-1; no firm D call. CDR3 length equals 13 residues. The germline gives CDR1 SGHTA, CDR2 FQGNSA. V was clipped by 6 bases and J by 0 bases, with 6 bases between them. The CDR3 bases are TGTGCCAGCAGACTTGGCTCCTACAATGAGCAGTTCTTC. This encodes CASRLGSYNEQFF.

In this sample, this clonotype turned up a few times. This chain links TRBV28 with TRBJ1-5; D is unresolved. Trimming took off 6 bases at V and 3 bases at J, with 9 bases between the two ends. CDR1 is MDHEN, CDR2 SYDVKM, per germline. There are 13 residues in the CDR3. This chain's CDR3 is CASRPPANQPQHF. The CDR3 nucleotides are TGTGCCAGCAGACCCCCGGCCAATCAGCCCCAGCATTTT.